The rows below give T cell receptor beta chains drawn from one sample of a study of blood T cell repertoires in COVID-19. Profiling relied on immunoSEQ multiplex PCR, and the TCRdb table lists in-frame clones only, not all of them. The data show roughly 140,000 clones, 70% to 90% seen once. The material sequenced was peripheral blood. The source is a man in his 70s with acute or convalescent COVID-19. The CDR3 runs from the conserved cysteine through the conserved F or W. Clone size, where shown, is once, few, many, or a class for clones that have expanded.

cdr3_aa: CASRSSANYGYTF
v_call: TRBV28
clone_size: NA
j_call: TRBJ1-2

cdr3_aa: CASSLDQTGVVGGYTF
v_call: TRBV11-2
clone_size: NA
j_call: TRBJ1-2

cdr3_aa: CSMSSGNTIYF
v_call: TRBV30
clone_size: NA
j_call: TRBJ1-3

cdr3_aa: CASSLQGRGNEQFF
v_call: TRBV19
clone_size: NA
j_call: TRBJ2-1

cdr3_aa: CASSLESGGPQHF
v_call: TRBV18
clone_size: NA
j_call: TRBJ1-5

cdr3_aa: CASSLARGTQYF
v_call: TRBV11-3
clone_size: NA
j_call: TRBJ2-3

cdr3_aa: CASKWGGNQPQHF
v_call: TRBV19
clone_size: once
j_call: TRBJ1-5

cdr3_aa: CASSIGQFNSPLHF
v_call: TRBV19
clone_size: NA
j_call: TRBJ1-6

cdr3_aa: CASRVAGGAYNEQFF
v_call: TRBV6-5
clone_size: once
j_call: TRBJ2-1

cdr3_aa: CATSDLQRNYGYTF
v_call: TRBV24-1
clone_size: NA
j_call: TRBJ1-2

cdr3_aa: CASSPFTNSEAFF
v_call: TRBV19
clone_size: NA
j_call: TRBJ1-1

cdr3_aa: CASSQGTGQETQYF
v_call: TRBV4-1
clone_size: NA
j_call: TRBJ2-5